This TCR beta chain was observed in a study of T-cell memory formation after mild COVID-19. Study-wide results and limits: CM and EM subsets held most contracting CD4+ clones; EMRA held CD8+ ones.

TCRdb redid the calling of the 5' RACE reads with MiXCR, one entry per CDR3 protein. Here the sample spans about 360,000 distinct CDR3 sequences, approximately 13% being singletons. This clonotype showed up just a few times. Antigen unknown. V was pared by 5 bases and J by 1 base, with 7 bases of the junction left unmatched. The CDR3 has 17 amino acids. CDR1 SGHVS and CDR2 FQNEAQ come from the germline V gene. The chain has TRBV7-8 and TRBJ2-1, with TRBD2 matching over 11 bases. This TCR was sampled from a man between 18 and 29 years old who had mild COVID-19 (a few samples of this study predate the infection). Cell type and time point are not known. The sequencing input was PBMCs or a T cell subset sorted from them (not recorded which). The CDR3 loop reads CASSPSPSGGSYNEQFF. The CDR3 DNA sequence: TGTGCCAGCAGCCCCTCCCCTAGCGGGGGGTCCTACAATGAGCAGTTCTTC.